One TCR beta chain is described in this entry. This entry comes from a study of blood T cell repertoires in COVID-19. Across the study: COVID-19 samples collected from the United States, Italy and Spain covered acute and convalescent phases. From T cells, B-cell-depleted T cells, or PBMCs came the material, which was cDNA or gDNA.

The authors' processing: The authors estimated nucleated cell counts from reference gene primer amplification. Data came from immunoSEQ multiplex PCR; TCRdb stores just in-frame clones and leaves some out. That table furnishes V, J and clone size, whereas the DNA furnished D and trimming. The sample contains under 200,000 clones, 88% of which appear only once. V shed 3 bases and J shed 2 bases, with 8 bases lying between them. Germline lookup yields CDR1 SNHLY and CDR2 FYNNEI. The CDR3 is made up of 14 amino acids. The sequenced sample was peripheral blood. The TCR originated in a man aged 18-30 years with active or convalescent COVID-19. The gene calls are TRBV2 and TRBJ2-1; D possibly corresponds to TRBD1 (5 bases). The CDR3 nucleotides read TGTGCCAGCAGTGACCAGGGAACCTACAATGAGCAGTTCTTC. Protein product: CASSDQGTYNEQFF.